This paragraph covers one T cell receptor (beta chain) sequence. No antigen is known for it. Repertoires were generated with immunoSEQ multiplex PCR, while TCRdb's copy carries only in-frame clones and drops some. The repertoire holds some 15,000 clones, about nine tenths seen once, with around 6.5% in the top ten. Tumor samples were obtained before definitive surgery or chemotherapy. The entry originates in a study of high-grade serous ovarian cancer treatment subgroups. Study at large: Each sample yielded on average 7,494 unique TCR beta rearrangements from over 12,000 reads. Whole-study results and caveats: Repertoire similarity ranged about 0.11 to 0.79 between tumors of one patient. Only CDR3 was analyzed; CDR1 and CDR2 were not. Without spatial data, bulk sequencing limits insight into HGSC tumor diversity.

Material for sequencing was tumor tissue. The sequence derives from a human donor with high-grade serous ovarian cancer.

CDR3 sequence reads: CASRHTRGGGANVLTF. CDR3 nucleotides: TGTGCCAGTAGGCACACCAGGGGGGGTGGGGCCAACGTCCTGACTTTC. This chain links TRBV19 with TRBJ2-6; D tentatively reads TRBD1 or TRBD2 (7 bases each). Germline CDR1 is LNHDA and CDR2 is SQIVND (reference sequence). The CDR3 covers 16 residues. With 6 bases removed from V and 3 bases from J, the gap between germline ends came to 15 bases.